The subject of this entry is one TCR beta chain. Antigen unknown. Deletions cut 4 bases from V and 9 bases from J, with 19 bases between. CDR3 length equals 15 residues. Germline V gene sequence: CDR1 MDHEN, CDR2 SYDVKM. These data come from a study of pediatric ulcerative colitis. General study findings and limits: Ulcerative colitis patients shared more blood-rectal clones than controls. Two rectal clonotypes were found only in ulcerative colitis patients, all of them.

Sequencing was at survey level. TCRdb's copy holds only in-frame clones and misses some; the assay was immunoSEQ multiplex PCR. The profile covers 35,000 to 45,000 clones, with around four fifths appearing a single time and roughly 25% taken by the ten largest. Material for sequencing was blood. The chain couples TRBV28 to TRBJ2-1, with D possibly being TRBD1 (5 bases). This clonotype was obtained from a girl between 10 and 17 years old with moderate ulcerative colitis. DNA for the CDR3: TGTGCCAGCAGTTCGGGCAGGGTATCCGTCGGTGAGCAGTTCTTC. Protein product: CASSSGRVSVGEQFF.